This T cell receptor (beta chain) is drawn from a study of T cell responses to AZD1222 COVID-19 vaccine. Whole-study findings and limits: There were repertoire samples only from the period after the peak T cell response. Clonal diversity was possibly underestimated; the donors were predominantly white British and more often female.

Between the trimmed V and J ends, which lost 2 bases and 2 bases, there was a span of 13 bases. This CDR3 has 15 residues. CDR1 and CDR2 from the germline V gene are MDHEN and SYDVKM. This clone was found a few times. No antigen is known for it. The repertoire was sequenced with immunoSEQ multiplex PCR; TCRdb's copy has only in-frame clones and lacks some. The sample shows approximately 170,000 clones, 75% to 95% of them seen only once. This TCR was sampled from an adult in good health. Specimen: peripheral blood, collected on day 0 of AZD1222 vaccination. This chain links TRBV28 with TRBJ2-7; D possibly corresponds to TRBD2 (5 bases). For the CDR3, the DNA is TGTGCCAGCAGTTTAGGAGGATCTGAAGCCTACGAGCAGTACTTC. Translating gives CASSLGGSEAYEQYF.